These 27 T cell receptor beta chains came from one sample sequenced in a study of beta chain features in type 1 diabetes. Points from the study as a whole: Type 1 diabetes patients had TCRB CDR3s that were shorter (moderately but significantly so) in all four CD4+ subsets.

Their antigens are not known. TCRB transcripts that were expressed got sequenced, as all of the isolated RNA had been reverse transcribed. Sequencing was performed with immunoSEQ multiplex PCR; in TCRdb, only in-frame clones are kept and a portion is missing. The top ten hold approximately 1% of the sample, which has nearly 350,000 clones, roughly 8.8% seen once. Sequences were obtained from central memory CD4+ T cells from blood. These receptors originate from a man aged 25 to 45 with type 1 diabetes.

A few counts support this clone. This chain links TRBV2 with TRBJ1-6; a weak D match, TRBD1 (6 bases). CDR3 length equals 15 residues. With 6 bases removed from V and 9 bases from J, the gap between germline ends came to 18 bases. Germline V CDR1 and CDR2: SNHLY, FYNNEI. The CDR3 bases are TGTGCCAGCAGAAGAGGGGGAGGGGTAATTTCACCCCTCCACTTT. The encoded protein is CASRRGGGVISPLHF.

This clone has more than one count but fewer than ten. The chain uses TRBV6-5 and TRBJ2-4; no definite D call. Germline CDR1 reads MNHEY; CDR2 reads SVGAGI. The CDR3 is made up of 14 amino acids. Trimming cost V 8 bases and J 0 bases, with 11 bases left between them. In nucleotides, the CDR3 is TGTGCCAGCCGAGATTCGGTAGCCAAAAACATTCAGTACTTC. Residues: CASRDSVAKNIQYF.

This clone appeared many times. The chain is built from TRBV7-2 and TRBJ1-2; no reliable D call. CDR3 length: 14 amino acids. Looked up from germline, CDR1 is SGHTA and CDR2 is FQGNSA. V was pared by 5 bases and J by 8 bases, with 18 bases between. CDR3 sequence: CASSPAPGVEGYTF. CDR3 bases: TGTGCCAGCAGCCCGGCCCCGGGTGTGGAGGGCTACACCTTC.

This clone was seen a handful of times. The sample has other DNA sequences that encode this CDR3 too. This chain links TRBV6-6 with TRBJ2-5; D gene unclear. This CDR3 is built from 13 residues. Trimming removed 2 bases from V and 5 bases from J, with 9 bases in between. Germline values: CDR1 MNHNY, CDR2 SVGAGI (reference sequence). The CDR3 sequence: CASSYRSEETQYF. CDR3 nucleotides: TGTGCCAGCAGTTACAGGAGTGAGGAGACCCAGTACTTC.

V and J are TRBV9 and TRBJ1-4; D may be TRBD1 (6 bases). The CDR3 runs 17 residues. Germline assignment: CDR1 SGDLS and CDR2 YYNGEE. Deletions cut 4 bases from V and 3 bases from J, with 19 bases between. This CDR3 reads CASSPVQGRNPNEKLFF. As DNA, the CDR3 is TGTGCCAGCAGCCCCGTCCAGGGGAGAAATCCTAATGAAAAACTGTTTTTT.

This clone was observed a handful of times. The genes are TRBV28 and TRBJ1-6; D perhaps matches TRBD1 (6 bases). The length of the CDR3 is 15 residues. Germline V gives CDR1 MDHEN, CDR2 SYDVKM. The V gene lost 4 bases and the J gene lost 10 bases, with 17 bases spanning the gap. CDR3 coding DNA: TGTGCCAGCAGTTCCCGGGGGCTAATAGTCTCACCCCTCCACTTT. The encoded protein is CASSSRGLIVSPLHF.

This clone occurred a few times. This rearrangement joins TRBV7-9 to TRBJ2-1; 8 bases align to TRBD2. The V and J ends lost 3 bases and 5 bases, in that order; junction bases with no gene match: 6. This CDR3 has 15 amino acids. Germline V gene lookup returns CDR1 SEHNR and CDR2 FQNEAQ (reference sequence). Here the CDR3 DNA reads TGTGCCAGCAGCTTGCGGGGGGCCAAGCACAATGAGCAGTTCTTC. This sequence encodes CASSLRGAKHNEQFF. The complete variable domain, with remaining parts taken from reference TRBV7-9 and TRBJ2-1, reads DTGVSQNPRHKITKRGQNVTFRCDPISEHNRLYWYRQTLGQGPEFLTYFQNEAQLEKSRLLSDRFSAERPKGSFSTLEIQRTEQGDSAMYLCASSLRGAKHNEQFFGPGTRLTVL.

This clone was seen a handful of times. This chain joins TRBV6-5 and TRBJ2-1; D unclear. The germline V gene encodes CDR1 MNHEY and CDR2 SVGAGI. Trimming removed 4 bases at V and 6 bases at J, with 19 bases between. The CDR3 has 16 amino acids. The CDR3 DNA reads as TGTGCCAGCAGTTGGGCGCCGGGCACCGTCGCCAATGAGCAGTTCTTC. The encoded protein is CASSWAPGTVANEQFF.

The chain joins TRBV6-5 to TRBJ2-1, with D perhaps TRBD1 or TRBD2 (6 bases each). CDR3 length: 15 residues. Germline assignment: CDR1 MNHEY and CDR2 SVGAGI. V lost 5 bases and J 9 bases, leaving 20 bases between the germline ends. The CDR3 DNA sequence: TGTGCCAGCAGTGGACCGTCCTGGGGGGCCTCTGAGCAGTTCTTC. The encoded protein is CASSGPSWGASEQFF.

The V gene is TRBV7-2, the J gene TRBJ2-3, with D maybe TRBD2 (6 bases). The V gene's germline CDR1 is SGHTA and CDR2 FQGNSA. This CDR3 spans 16 amino acids. Trimming took off 1 base at V and 6 bases at J, with 17 bases between the two ends. The CDR3 nucleotides are TGTGCCAGCAGCTTAGTCGGGACTGGGGTTATGGATACGCAGTATTTT. It encodes CASSLVGTGVMDTQYF. Full variable domain (remainder filled in from reference TRBV7-2 and TRBJ2-3): GAGVSQSPSNKVTEKGKDVELRCDPISGHTALYWYRQSLGQGLEFLIYFQGNSAPDKSGLPSDRFSAERTGGSVSTLTIQRTQQEDSAVYLCASSLVGTGVMDTQYFGPGTRLTVL.

This clone was recorded a few times. CDR3 nucleotide sequence: TGTGCCAGTTCTCTCTGGAGCTCCTATAATTCACCCCTCCACTTT. Translating gives CASSLWSSYNSPLHF. The V gene is TRBV6-1, the J gene TRBJ1-6, with unresolved D. The germline V gene encodes CDR1 MNHNS and CDR2 SASEGT. CDR3 size: 15 residues. Trimming stripped 9 bases from V and 0 bases from J, with 12 bases between.

This chain connects TRBV9 to TRBJ2-2, with D unresolved. Germline CDR1 reads SGDLS; CDR2 reads YYNGEE. The V gene lost 0 bases and the J gene lost 5 bases, with 5 bases spanning the gap. The CDR3 length is 13 residues. The CDR3 sequence: CASSVGRTGELFF. The CDR3 DNA is TGTGCCAGCAGCGTAGGAAGAACCGGGGAGCTGTTTTTT. Using reference TRBV9 and TRBJ2-2 for the parts outside the CDR3, the full variable domain is DSGVTQTPKHLITATGQRVTLRCSPRSGDLSVYWYQQSLDQGLQFLIQYYNGEERAKGNILERFSAQQFPDLHSELNLSSLELGDSALYFCASSVGRTGELFFGEGSRLTVL.

This clone was recorded a few times. The gene calls are TRBV27 and TRBJ2-5; TRBD1 is a possible D gene (5 bases). CDR1 is MNHEY, CDR2 SMNVEV, per germline (reference sequence). V lost 6 bases and J 4 bases, leaving 12 bases between the germline ends. The CDR3 is 13 residues long. The DNA for the CDR3 is TGTGCCAGCAGCCACAGGAGCCGAGAGACCCAGTACTTC. Protein: CASSHRSRETQYF.

The table lists this clone with a few counts. J is TRBJ1-5 and V is TRBV19; perhaps TRBD1 as D (6 bases). Trimming removed 9 bases from V and 7 bases from J, with 16 bases in between. CDR1 is LNHDA and CDR2 is SQIVND in the germline V gene (reference sequence). There are 13 residues in the CDR3. Here the CDR3 DNA reads TGTGCCAGCAAGCAGGGGTTGTGGCAGCCCCAGCATTTT. This gives the protein CASKQGLWQPQHF.

In its sample, this clone was seen many times. The chain couples TRBV13 to TRBJ1-6, with TRBD1 matching over 7 bases. The V segment lost 5 bases and the J segment 4 bases; nucleotides outside the gene matches: 2. This CDR3 comprises 14 residues. Germline CDR1 and CDR2: PRHDT and FYEKMQ (reference sequence). This CDR3 is CASSPGQYNSPLHF. Written as DNA, the CDR3 is TGTGCCAGCAGCCCGGGACAGTATAATTCACCCCTCCACTTT.

In this sample, this clone turned up many times. The J gene is TRBJ2-3, the V gene TRBV10-3; tentative D call: TRBD1 (7 bases). V lost 0 bases and J 6 bases, leaving 13 bases between the germline ends. CDR3 length: 15 residues. CDR1 and CDR2 from the germline V gene are ENHRY and SYGVKD. The DNA for the CDR3 is TGTGCCATCAGTGAGTCTACAGGGGAGGCGGATACGCAGTATTTT. This gives the protein CAISESTGEADTQYF.

This clone has a count of ten or more. The chain carries TRBV28 and TRBJ2-7; D is uncertain. Germline CDR1 MDHEN, CDR2 SYDVKM. V was cut by 8 bases and J by 2 bases, with 13 bases left in between. The CDR3 sequence is 13 residues long. CDR3 amino acids: CASSAIATYEQYF. The DNA for the CDR3 is TGTGCCAGCTCTGCCATAGCCACCTACGAGCAGTACTTC.

There are a few counts of this clone. The chain employs TRBV18 and TRBJ2-5; 7 bases match TRBD2. From germline, CDR1 is KGHSH and CDR2 LQKENI. J gave up 9 bases and V 3 bases, and 1 base lay outside the gene matches. This CDR3 has 11 residues. The CDR3 region has the DNA TGTGCCAGCTCACCCGGGGGGTCCCAGTACTTC. Encoded protein: CASSPGGSQYF.

Only a few counts were recorded for this clone. The chain uses TRBV11-2 and TRBJ2-7; 7 nucleotides agree with TRBD1. J was trimmed by 4 bases and V by 5 bases; bases with no gene match: 8. The CDR3 length is 14 residues. Germline lookup yields CDR1 SGHAT and CDR2 FQNNGV. CDR3 in amino acids: CASSPWTGRYEQYF. CDR3 DNA sequence: TGTGCCAGCAGCCCCTGGACAGGTCGGTACGAGCAGTACTTC. Filled out from reference TRBV11-2 and TRBJ2-7, the complete variable domain reads EAGVAQSPRYKIIEKRQSVAFWCNPISGHATLYWYQQILGQGPKLLIQFQNNGVVDDSQLPKDRFSAERLKGVDSTLKIQPAKLEDSAVYLCASSPWTGRYEQYFGPGTRLTVT.

This clone was counted only a few times. This chain joins TRBV19 and TRBJ1-1; D perhaps matches TRBD1 (5 bases). Deletions cut 7 bases from V and 1 base from J, with 13 bases between. CDR1 is LNHDA and CDR2 is SQIVND in the germline V gene (reference sequence). This CDR3 is built from 14 residues. The CDR3 protein is CASTLGRTNTEAFF. CDR3 DNA sequence: TGTGCCAGTACCCTGGGGCGGACGAACACTGAAGCTTTCTTT.

The chain uses TRBV2 and TRBJ2-5; D gene uncertain. Germline V gene data show CDR1 as SNHLY and CDR2 as FYNNEI. V lost 9 bases, J lost 1 base, and 12 bases lay in between. The CDR3 sequence is 13 residues long. The CDR3 DNA follows: TGTGCCAGTCTCAGGATCGCCCAAGAGACCCAGTACTTC. The encoded protein is CASLRIAQETQYF.

The chain is built from TRBV4-2 and TRBJ1-1; no clear D. The CDR3 has 14 amino acids. Germline V gene data show CDR1 as LGHNA and CDR2 as YNFKEQ. The germline V and J ends were trimmed by 4 bases and 2 bases, with 11 bases remaining between them. The CDR3 protein is CASSPPGSNTEAFF. CDR3 sequence (DNA): TGTGCCAGCAGCCCGCCGGGCTCCAACACTGAAGCTTTCTTT.

The chain links TRBV7-9 to TRBJ1-2; no firm D call. V was trimmed by 1 base and J by 2 bases, leaving 5 bases between them. The germline V gene has CDR1 SEHNR and CDR2 FQNEAQ (reference sequence). The CDR3 totals 13 residues. CDR3 bases: TGTGCCAGCAGCTTAGAACAGAACTATGGCTACACCTTC. It translates to CASSLEQNYGYTF.

This clone was seen a few times. The V gene is TRBV7-2, the J gene TRBJ2-1; D gene ambiguous. The V end was cut by 2 bases, the J end by 5 bases, with 7 bases between. CDR1 and CDR2 (germline): SGHTA, FQGNSA. This CDR3 comprises 13 residues. The DNA for the CDR3 is TGTGCCAGCAGCTTAACAACGGACAATGAGCAGTTCTTC. It translates to CASSLTTDNEQFF.

The chain joins TRBV4-2 to TRBJ2-3, with D maybe TRBD1 (6 bases). The germline CDR1 and CDR2 sequences are LGHNA and YNFKEQ. CDR3 length: 15 amino acids. V was shortened by 5 bases and J by 1 base, with 13 bases between the two germline ends. For the CDR3, the DNA is TGTGCCAGCAGCTTGGCTGCAGGGGGCACAGATACGCAGTATTTT. It encodes CASSLAAGGTDTQYF.

The genes are TRBV7-7 and TRBJ2-3; 10 nucleotides align to TRBD2. The length of the CDR3 is 16 residues. The V gene end was trimmed by 3 bases and the J gene end by 2 bases; junction bases not matched to a gene: 5. Germline values: CDR1 SSHAT, CDR2 FNYEAQ (reference sequence). CDR3 sequence: CASSLNSGGPTDTQYF. CDR3 coding DNA: TGTGCCAGCAGCTTGAATAGCGGGGGGCCCACAGATACGCAGTATTTT.

The chain uses TRBV29-1 and TRBJ1-5; D may be TRBD1 (5 bases). CDR3 size: 16 residues. The germline V gene has CDR1 SQVTM and CDR2 ANQGSEA. V was trimmed by 5 bases and J by 2 bases, leaving 19 bases between them. CDR3 DNA: TGCAGCGTTTCCGGAGGACTGGGGGGTGGCAATCAGCCCCAGCATTTT. Translation gives CSVSGGLGGGNQPQHF.